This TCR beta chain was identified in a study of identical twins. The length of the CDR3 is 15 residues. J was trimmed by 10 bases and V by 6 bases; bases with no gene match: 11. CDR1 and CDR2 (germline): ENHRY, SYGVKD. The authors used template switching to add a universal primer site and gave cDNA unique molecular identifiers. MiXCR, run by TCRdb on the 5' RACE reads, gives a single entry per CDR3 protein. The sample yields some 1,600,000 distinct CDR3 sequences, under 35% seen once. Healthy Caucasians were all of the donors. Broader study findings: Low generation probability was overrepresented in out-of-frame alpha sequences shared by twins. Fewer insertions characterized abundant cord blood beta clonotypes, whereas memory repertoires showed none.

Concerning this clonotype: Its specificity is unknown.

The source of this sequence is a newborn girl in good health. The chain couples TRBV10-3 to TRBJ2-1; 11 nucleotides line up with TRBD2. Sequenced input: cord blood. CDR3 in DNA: TGTGCCATCAGCGCTTGGACTAGCGGGCTGAACGAGCAGTTCTTC. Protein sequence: CAISAWTSGLNEQFF.